This is a list of T cell receptor beta chains from one sample in a study of T cells after posttransplantation cyclophosphamide. This table comes from immunoSEQ multiplex PCR, and its TCRdb copy is limited to in-frame clones, with some not included. The repertoire has about 14,000 clones, none seen only once; the ten largest take about 21%. Material: PBMCs, obtained 950 to 1,200 days after allogeneic stem cell transplant with posttransplant cyclophosphamide. Source of these receptors: a female patient in her forties who received an allogeneic stem cell transplant from a related donor, was CMV-positive, and had no GVHD. The graft donor may have contributed some T cells. The CDR3 runs from the conserved cysteine through the conserved F or W. The D gene is left open where the match is weak. Clone sizes are given selectively: once, few, many, or a class where the clone is expanded.

CDR3 DNA: TGTGCCAGCAGCCGCCGGGACAGGACCTACTATGGCTACACCTTC
CDR3 protein: CASSRRDRTYYGYTF
CDR3 length: 15
J gene: TRBJ1-2
clone size: many
D gene: TRBD1
V gene: TRBV5-6

CDR3 DNA: TGTGCCGGCCGGACTAGCGGCACAGATACGCAGTATTTT
CDR3 protein: CAGRTSGTDTQYF
CDR3 length: 13
J gene: TRBJ2-3
clone size: many
D gene: TRBD2
V gene: TRBV2

CDR3 DNA: TGTGCCAGCAGCCTCGGGACAGAGCAGTACTTC
CDR3 protein: CASSLGTEQYF
CDR3 length: 11
J gene: TRBJ2-5
clone size: -
D gene: TRBD1
V gene: TRBV7-8

CDR3 DNA: TGTGCCAGCTCACCCTACATGACAGGGGGTAATTCACCCCTCCACTTT
CDR3 protein: CASSPYMTGGNSPLHF
CDR3 length: 16
J gene: TRBJ1-6
clone size: -
D gene: TRBD1
V gene: TRBV18

CDR3 DNA: TGTGCCAGCTCAGTCGGACAGTTTGAATCCTCACCCCTCCACTTT
CDR3 protein: CASSVGQFESSPLHF
CDR3 length: 15
J gene: TRBJ1-6
clone size: many
D gene: -
V gene: TRBV27

CDR3 DNA: TGTGCCAGTAGTAGGAGGCGACAGGGGGGACTTGCAACTAATGAAAAACTGTTTTTT
CDR3 protein: CASSRRRQGGLATNEKLFF
CDR3 length: 19
J gene: TRBJ1-4
clone size: many
D gene: TRBD1
V gene: TRBV19

CDR3 DNA: TGCAGCGTTGGGCCTTTTCTTAACACTGAAGCTTTCTTT
CDR3 protein: CSVGPFLNTEAFF
CDR3 length: 13
J gene: TRBJ1-1
clone size: many
D gene: -
V gene: TRBV29-1

CDR3 DNA: TGTGCCAGCAGCTTAGATATGGGGGCATCCTACGAGCAGTACTTC
CDR3 protein: CASSLDMGASYEQYF
CDR3 length: 15
J gene: TRBJ2-7
clone size: many
D gene: -
V gene: TRBV11-2

CDR3 DNA: TGTGCCAGCAGTTTGGGGCAGGGTAACTATGGCTACACCTTC
CDR3 protein: CASSLGQGNYGYTF
CDR3 length: 14
J gene: TRBJ1-2
clone size: many
D gene: -
V gene: TRBV27

CDR3 DNA: TGTGCCAGCAGCCCCCGGACAGGGTTCGGTCTATACGAGCAGTACTTC
CDR3 protein: CASSPRTGFGLYEQYF
CDR3 length: 16
J gene: TRBJ2-7
clone size: many
D gene: TRBD1
V gene: TRBV9

CDR3 DNA: TGTGCCATTAAGGGAGGGGGAACGAACACCGGGGAGCTGTTTTTT
CDR3 protein: CAIKGGGTNTGELFF
CDR3 length: 15
J gene: TRBJ2-2
clone size: many
D gene: -
V gene: TRBV10-3

CDR3 DNA: TGTGCCAGTAGAATGACTGAGGCGGGGGCCAACGTCCTGACTTTC
CDR3 protein: CASRMTEAGANVLTF
CDR3 length: 15
J gene: TRBJ2-6
clone size: many
D gene: -
V gene: TRBV19

CDR3 DNA: TGCGCCAGCAGCTTAGACCCTGGACAGGTCAACAATGAGCAGTTCTTC
CDR3 protein: CASSLDPGQVNNEQFF
CDR3 length: 16
J gene: TRBJ2-1
clone size: many
D gene: TRBD1
V gene: TRBV10-1

CDR3 DNA: TGTGCCACTTCCGGGACAGGGGATTTTGGTGGCTACACCTTC
CDR3 protein: CATSGTGDFGGYTF
CDR3 length: 14
J gene: TRBJ1-2
clone size: many
D gene: TRBD1
V gene: TRBV19

CDR3 DNA: TGTGCCAGCGGGTCTAGCGGGGACCAAGAGACCCAGTACTTC
CDR3 protein: CASGSSGDQETQYF
CDR3 length: 14
J gene: TRBJ2-5
clone size: many
D gene: TRBD2
V gene: TRBV6-1

CDR3 DNA: TGTGCCAGCAGTGAAGCGCTCCCCGGGGTACTAGCGGCCAACAATGAGCAGTTCTTC
CDR3 protein: CASSEALPGVLAANNEQFF
CDR3 length: 19
J gene: TRBJ2-1
clone size: many
D gene: TRBD2
V gene: TRBV6-1

CDR3 DNA: TGTGCCAGCAGTGAAGAGCTACAGACGAACACTGAAGCTTTCTTT
CDR3 protein: CASSEELQTNTEAFF
CDR3 length: 15
J gene: TRBJ1-1
clone size: -
D gene: -
V gene: TRBV6-1

CDR3 DNA: TGTGCCAGCAGCCCGACTAGCGGGGGGGCGTACGAGCAGTACTTC
CDR3 protein: CASSPTSGGAYEQYF
CDR3 length: 15
J gene: TRBJ2-7
clone size: many
D gene: TRBD2
V gene: TRBV11-2

CDR3 DNA: TGCGCCAGCAGCTTGGTTCAGGGGTCGGGAGAGCTGTTTTTT
CDR3 protein: CASSLVQGSGELFF
CDR3 length: 14
J gene: TRBJ2-2
clone size: many
D gene: -
V gene: TRBV5-1

CDR3 DNA: TGTGCCAGCAGCATCAGACAGGGGACGGCATACGAGCAGTACTTC
CDR3 protein: CASSIRQGTAYEQYF
CDR3 length: 15
J gene: TRBJ2-7
clone size: many
D gene: TRBD1
V gene: TRBV9